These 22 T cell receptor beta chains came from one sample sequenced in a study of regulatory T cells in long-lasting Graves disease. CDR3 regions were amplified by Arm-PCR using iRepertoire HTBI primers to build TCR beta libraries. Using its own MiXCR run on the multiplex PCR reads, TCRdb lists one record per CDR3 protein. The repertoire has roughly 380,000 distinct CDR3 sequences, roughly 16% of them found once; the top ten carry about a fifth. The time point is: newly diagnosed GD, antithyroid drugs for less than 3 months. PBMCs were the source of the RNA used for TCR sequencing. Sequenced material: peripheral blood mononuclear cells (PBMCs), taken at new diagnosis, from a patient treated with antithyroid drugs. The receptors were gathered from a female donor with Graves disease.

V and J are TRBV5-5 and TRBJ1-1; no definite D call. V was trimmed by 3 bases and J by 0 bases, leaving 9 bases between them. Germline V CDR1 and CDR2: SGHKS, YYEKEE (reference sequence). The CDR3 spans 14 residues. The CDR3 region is CASSSQSMNTEAFF. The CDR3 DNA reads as TGTGCCAGCAGCTCTCAGAGTATGAACACTGAAGCTTTCTTT.

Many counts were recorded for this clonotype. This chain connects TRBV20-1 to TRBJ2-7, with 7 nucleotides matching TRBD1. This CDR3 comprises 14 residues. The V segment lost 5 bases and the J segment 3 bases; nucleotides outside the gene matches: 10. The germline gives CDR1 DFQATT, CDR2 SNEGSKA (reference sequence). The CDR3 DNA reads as TGCAGTGCTGACACAGGGGAAGAGTTCTACGAGCAGTACTTC. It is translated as CSADTGEEFYEQYF.

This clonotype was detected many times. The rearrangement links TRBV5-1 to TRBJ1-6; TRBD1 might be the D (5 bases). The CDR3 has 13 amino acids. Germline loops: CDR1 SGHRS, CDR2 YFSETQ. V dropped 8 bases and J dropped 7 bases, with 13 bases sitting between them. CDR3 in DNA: TGCGCCAGTAACCGGGACGGGAATTCACCCCTCCACTTT. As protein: CASNRDGNSPLHF.

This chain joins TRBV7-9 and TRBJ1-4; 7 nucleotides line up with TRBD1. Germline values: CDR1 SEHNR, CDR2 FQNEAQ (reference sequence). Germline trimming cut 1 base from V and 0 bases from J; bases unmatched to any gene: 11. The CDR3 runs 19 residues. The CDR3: CASSLEFQGVGATNEKLFF. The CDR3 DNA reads TGTGCCAGCAGCTTAGAGTTCCAGGGGGTCGGGGCAACTAATGAAAAACTGTTTTTT.

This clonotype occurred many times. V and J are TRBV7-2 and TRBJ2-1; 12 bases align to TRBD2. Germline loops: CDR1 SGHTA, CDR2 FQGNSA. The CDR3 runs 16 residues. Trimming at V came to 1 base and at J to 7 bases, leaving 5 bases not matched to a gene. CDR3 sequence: CASSLVLAGGHNEQFF. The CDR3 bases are TGTGCCAGCAGCTTAGTCCTAGCGGGGGGGCATAATGAGCAGTTCTTC.

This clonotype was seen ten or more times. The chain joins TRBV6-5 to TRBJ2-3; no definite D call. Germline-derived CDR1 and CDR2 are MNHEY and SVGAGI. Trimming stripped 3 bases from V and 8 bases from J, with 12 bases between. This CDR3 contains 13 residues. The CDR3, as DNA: TGTGCCAGCAGTTATCGCCTAGTGGGTACGCAGTATTTT. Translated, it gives CASSYRLVGTQYF.

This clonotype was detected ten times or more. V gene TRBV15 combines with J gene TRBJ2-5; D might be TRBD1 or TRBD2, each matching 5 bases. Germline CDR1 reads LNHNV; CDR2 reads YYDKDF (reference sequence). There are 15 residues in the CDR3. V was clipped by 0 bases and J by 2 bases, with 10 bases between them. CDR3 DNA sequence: TGTGCCACCAGCAGAGAAACGGGGCTTCAAGAGACCCAGTACTTC. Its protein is CATSRETGLQETQYF.

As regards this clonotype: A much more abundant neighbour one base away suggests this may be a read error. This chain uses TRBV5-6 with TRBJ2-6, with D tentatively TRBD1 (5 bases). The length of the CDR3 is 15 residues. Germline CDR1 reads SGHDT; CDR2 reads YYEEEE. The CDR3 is CASTRPSSGANVPTF. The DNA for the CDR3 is TGTGCCAGCACCAGACCGAGCTCTGGGGCCAACGTCCCGACTTTC.

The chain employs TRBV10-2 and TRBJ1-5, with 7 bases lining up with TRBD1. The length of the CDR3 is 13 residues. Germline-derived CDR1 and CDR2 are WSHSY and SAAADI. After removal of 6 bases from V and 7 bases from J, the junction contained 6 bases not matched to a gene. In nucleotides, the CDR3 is TGCGCCAGCAGCCTAGGACAGGCCCAGCCCCAGCATTTT. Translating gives CASSLGQAQPQHF.

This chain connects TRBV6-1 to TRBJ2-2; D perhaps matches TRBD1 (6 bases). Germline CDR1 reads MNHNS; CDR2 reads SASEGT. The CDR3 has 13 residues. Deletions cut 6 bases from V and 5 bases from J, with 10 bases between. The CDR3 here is CASRKQGTGELFF. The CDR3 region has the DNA TGTGCCAGCAGAAAACAGGGTACCGGGGAGCTGTTTTTT.

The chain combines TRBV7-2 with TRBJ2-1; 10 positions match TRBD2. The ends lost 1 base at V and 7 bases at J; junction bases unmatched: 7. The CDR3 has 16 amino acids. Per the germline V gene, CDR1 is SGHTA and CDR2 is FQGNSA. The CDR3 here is CASSLGSLAGLNEQFF. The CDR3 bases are TGTGCCAGCAGCTTAGGGTCACTAGCGGGATTAAATGAGCAGTTCTTC.

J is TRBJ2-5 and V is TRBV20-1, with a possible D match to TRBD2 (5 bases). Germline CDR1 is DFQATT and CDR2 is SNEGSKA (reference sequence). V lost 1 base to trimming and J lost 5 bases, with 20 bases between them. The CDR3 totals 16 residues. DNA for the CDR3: TGCAGTGCTAGAGGACGTCCAGGACCTAGCCCTGAGACCCAGTACTTC. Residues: CSARGRPGPSPETQYF.

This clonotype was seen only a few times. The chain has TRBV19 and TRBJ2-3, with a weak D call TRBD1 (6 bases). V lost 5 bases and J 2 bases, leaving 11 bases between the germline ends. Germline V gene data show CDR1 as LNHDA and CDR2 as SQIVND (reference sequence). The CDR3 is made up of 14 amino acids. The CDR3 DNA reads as TGTGCCAGTAGTCAAGGACAGCACACAGATACGCAGTATTTT. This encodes CASSQGQHTDTQYF.

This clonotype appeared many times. The CDR3 region has the DNA TGTGCCAGCAGTTTAGTCCGAGCAGGGGAAGCGAACTATGGCTACACCTTC. It translates to CASSLVRAGEANYGYTF. The V call is TRBV12-3 or TRBV12-4, the J call TRBJ1-2, with D perhaps matching TRBD1 (6 bases). Trimming shortened V by 1 base and J by 2 bases, and 17 bases separated the two germline ends. The CDR3 consists of 17 residues.

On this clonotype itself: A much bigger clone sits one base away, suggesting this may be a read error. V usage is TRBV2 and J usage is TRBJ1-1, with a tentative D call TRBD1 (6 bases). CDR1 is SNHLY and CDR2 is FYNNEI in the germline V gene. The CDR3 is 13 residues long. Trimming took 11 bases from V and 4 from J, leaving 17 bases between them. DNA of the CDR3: TGTGCCGTCGCACAGGGATCGAGCACTGAAGCTTTCTTT. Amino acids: CAVAQGSSTEAFF.

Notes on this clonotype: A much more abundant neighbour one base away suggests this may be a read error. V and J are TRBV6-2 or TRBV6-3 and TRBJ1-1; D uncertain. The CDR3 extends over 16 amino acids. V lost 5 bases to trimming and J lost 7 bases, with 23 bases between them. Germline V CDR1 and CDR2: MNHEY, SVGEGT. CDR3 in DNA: TGTGCCAGCAGTGGGAATCGAGGACCACCGGGCATTGAAGCTTTCTTT. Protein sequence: CASSGNRGPPGIEAFF.

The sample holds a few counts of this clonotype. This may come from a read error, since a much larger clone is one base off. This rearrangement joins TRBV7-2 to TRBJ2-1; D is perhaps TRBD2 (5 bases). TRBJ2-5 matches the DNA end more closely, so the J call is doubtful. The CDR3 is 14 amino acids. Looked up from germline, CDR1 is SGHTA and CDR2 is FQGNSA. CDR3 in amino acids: CACSFSTREETQYF. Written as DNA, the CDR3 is TGTGCCTGCAGCTTTTCTACTAGGGAAGAGACCCAGTACTTC.

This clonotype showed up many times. The CDR3 coding sequence is TGTGCTAGTGGTTTGGATGGGGGATTTGCGGGGGCCAACGTCCTGACTTTC. It is translated as CASGLDGGFAGANVLTF. The chain carries TRBV12-5 and TRBJ2-6, with D perhaps matching TRBD1 or TRBD2 (5 bases each). Trimming cost V 1 base and J 4 bases, with 14 bases left between them. The germline gives CDR1 LGHNT, CDR2 FRNRAP. CDR3 length: 17 residues.

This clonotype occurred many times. The CDR3 loop reads CASSSSPGQPNTEAFF. The CDR3 DNA is TGTGCCAGCAGTTCCTCACCGGGACAACCGAACACTGAAGCTTTCTTT. The rearrangement uses TRBV28 and TRBJ1-1, with D perhaps TRBD1 (6 bases). CDR1 is MDHEN, CDR2 SYDVKM, per germline. The CDR3 is 16 amino acids. V shed 4 bases and J shed 1 base, with 16 bases lying between them.

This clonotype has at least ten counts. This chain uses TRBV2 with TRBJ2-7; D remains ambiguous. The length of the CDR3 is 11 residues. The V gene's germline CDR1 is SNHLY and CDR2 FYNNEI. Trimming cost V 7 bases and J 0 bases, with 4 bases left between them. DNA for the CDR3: TGTGCCAGCACCTACTCCTACGAGCAGTACTTC. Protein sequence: CASTYSYEQYF.

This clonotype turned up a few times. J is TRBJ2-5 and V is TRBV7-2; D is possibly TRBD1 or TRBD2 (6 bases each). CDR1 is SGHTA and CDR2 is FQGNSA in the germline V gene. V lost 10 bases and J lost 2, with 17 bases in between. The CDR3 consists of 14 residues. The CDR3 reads CAIVKGGLQETQYF. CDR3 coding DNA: TGTGCCATCGTAAAAGGGGGGCTTCAAGAGACCCAGTACTTC.

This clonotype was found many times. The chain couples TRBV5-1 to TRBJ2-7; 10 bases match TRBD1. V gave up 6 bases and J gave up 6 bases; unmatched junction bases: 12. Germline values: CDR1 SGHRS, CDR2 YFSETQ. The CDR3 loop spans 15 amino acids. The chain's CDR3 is CASTPAGTGVREQYF. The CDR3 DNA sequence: TGCGCCAGCACCCCGGCGGGGACAGGGGTACGCGAGCAGTACTTC.